This TCR beta chain appears in the sequencing data of a study of response to subunit inactivated influenza vaccine. Study-level points and caveats: The authors suggested that few new T cells are recruited per seasonal influenza vaccination.

CDR3 size: 17 residues. Trimming shortened V by 1 base and J by 0 bases, and 14 bases separated the two germline ends. CDR1 and CDR2 (germline): SGHTA, FQGNSA. MiXCR, run by TCRdb on the RT-PCR reads, gives a single entry per CDR3 protein. This sample yields about 650,000 distinct CDR3 sequences, of which about 15% are seen a single time; less than 8.5% belongs to the top ten. As concerns this clonotype: The antigen remains unidentified.

The clonotype comes from a man over 45 who received an inactivated influenza vaccine. The material sequenced was PBMCs from blood, taken roughly 15 days before vaccination. This chain uses TRBV7-2 with TRBJ2-3; perhaps TRBD1 as D (6 bases). In nucleotides, the CDR3 is TGTGCCAGCAGCTTAGGTTTCGGGACACACAGCACAGATACGCAGTATTTT. Translating gives CASSLGFGTHSTDTQYF.